The next 19 T cell receptor beta chains were all read from a single sample in a study of shared clonotypes between healthy human individuals. Generated by immunoSEQ multiplex PCR, the TCRdb table keeps only in-frame clones and is missing some. The sample holds 2 million to 3 million clones, roughly 93% seen once. The source material was naive CD4+ T cells from PBMCs. Subset of the sample: CD45RA+ positively selected. These receptor sequences come from a man aged 18 to 29 in good health. Some clones in this sample may be carry-over from other donors' samples.

The chain links TRBV4-2 to TRBJ2-1; TRBD2 agrees at 7 bases. With V trimmed by 5 bases and J by 6 bases, 10 bases remained unmatched. The CDR3 totals 15 residues. In germline, CDR1 is LGHNA, CDR2 YNFKEQ. CDR3 DNA: TGTGCCAGCAGCTCCACGGACTTAGCGGGCAATGAGCAGTTCTTC. Protein: CASSSTDLAGNEQFF.

The chain uses TRBV14 and TRBJ2-1; the D gene could be TRBD1 or TRBD2 (5 bases each). V shed 1 base and J shed 4 bases, with 14 bases lying between them. This CDR3 spans 16 amino acids. Germline lookup yields CDR1 SGHDN and CDR2 FVKESK. The CDR3 sequence is CASSQAEGLPYNEQFF. Here the CDR3 DNA reads TGTGCCAGCAGCCAAGCCGAGGGGCTACCTTACAATGAGCAGTTCTTC.

The rearrangement links TRBV5-4 to TRBJ1-2; D is undetermined. V lost 4 bases, J lost 2 bases, and 12 bases lay in between. The germline V gene encodes CDR1 SGHNT and CDR2 YYREEE (reference sequence). This CDR3 comprises 14 residues. For the CDR3, the DNA is TGTGCCAGCAGCACCAAGTTAGGGAACTATGGCTACACCTTC. Its protein is CASSTKLGNYGYTF. The full variable domain, in which reference TRBV5-4 and TRBJ1-2 provide the parts outside the CDR3, is ETGVTQSPTHLIKTRGQQVTLRCSSQSGHNTVSWYQQALGQGPQFIFQYYREEENGRGNFPPRFSGLQFPNYSSELNVNALELDDSALYLCASSTKLGNYGYTFGSGTRLTVV.

The V call is TRBV10-2, the J call TRBJ2-5; D gene ambiguous. Trimming stripped 10 bases from V and 2 bases from J, with 14 bases between. The germline CDR1 and CDR2 sequences are WSHSY and SAAADI. CDR3 size: 13 residues. The CDR3 loop reads CATMTNTQETQYF. In nucleotides, the CDR3 is TGCGCCACGATGACAAACACGCAAGAGACCCAGTACTTC.

The V call is TRBV5-1, the J call TRBJ1-1; D might be TRBD1 (6 bases). CDR3 size: 14 residues. Germline values: CDR1 SGHRS, CDR2 YFSETQ. The V end was cut by 1 base, the J end by 9 bases, with 16 bases between. CDR3 in amino acids: CASSLIGSGEKAFF. CDR3 nucleotides: TGCGCCAGCAGCTTGATCGGTTCAGGGGAGAAAGCTTTCTTT.

Here the CDR3 reads CASSLAGLVTYEQYF. For the CDR3, the DNA is TGCGCCAGCAGCTTGGCTGGACTAGTCACCTACGAGCAGTACTTC. This chain uses TRBV5-1 with TRBJ2-7; 7 nucleotides match TRBD2. Germline V gene data show CDR1 as SGHRS and CDR2 as YFSETQ. V was clipped by 0 bases and J by 2 bases; unmatched bases: 5. This CDR3 spans 15 amino acids.

The chain employs TRBV27 and TRBJ2-7; the D gene is possibly TRBD2 (6 bases). Trimming stripped 0 bases from V and 0 bases from J, with 12 bases between. The CDR3 runs 16 residues. The germline gives CDR1 MNHEY, CDR2 SMNVEV (reference sequence). The CDR3 DNA reads TGTGCCAGCAGTTTATCGCCCGGGGACTTCTCCTACGAGCAGTACTTC. It yields the protein CASSLSPGDFSYEQYF.

For this clone: Distinct nucleotide sequences in the sample also encode this CDR3. This sequence joins TRBV7-2 and TRBJ2-5; maybe TRBD1 (7 bases). Trimming shortened V by 1 base and J by 5 bases, and 11 bases separated the two germline ends. The CDR3 has 14 amino acids. Per germline, CDR1 SGHTA and CDR2 FQGNSA. This CDR3 reads CASSLGPGGETQYF. DNA of the CDR3: TGTGCCAGCAGCTTAGGCCCAGGGGGGGAGACCCAGTACTTC.

CDR3 amino acids: CASSLAAGDQETQYF. The DNA of the CDR3 is TGTGCCAGCAGCTTAGCGGCAGGGGACCAAGAGACCCAGTACTTC. V gene TRBV11-2 combines with J gene TRBJ2-5, with a possible D match to TRBD1 (6 bases). Germline V gene sequence: CDR1 SGHAT, CDR2 FQNNGV. The CDR3 loop spans 15 amino acids. V was cut by 1 base and J by 0 bases, with 9 bases left in between.

This chain connects TRBV7-9 to TRBJ2-5; 8 bases are shared with TRBD1. The V segment lost 3 bases and the J segment 3 bases; nucleotides outside the gene matches: 3. The CDR3 length is 14 residues. Germline values: CDR1 SEHNR, CDR2 FQNEAQ (reference sequence). The CDR3 nucleotides read TGTGCCAGCAGCTTTTGGGACAGGAAAGAGACCCAGTACTTC. It yields the protein CASSFWDRKETQYF.

The V call is TRBV25-1, the J call TRBJ1-2; 9 bases agree with TRBD1. The germline V gene has CDR1 MGHDK and CDR2 SYGVNS. The V segment lost 4 bases and the J segment 4 bases; nucleotides outside the gene matches: 7. The CDR3 spans 15 residues. This chain's CDR3 is CASSGSGTGTYGYTF. DNA for the CDR3: TGTGCCAGCAGTGGGTCCGGGACAGGGACCTATGGCTACACCTTC.

For this clone: In the same sample, other DNA sequences code for this CDR3. V usage is TRBV29-1 and J usage is TRBJ2-1; the D gene is possibly TRBD1 (6 bases). Trimming took off 2 bases at V and 4 bases at J, with 6 bases between the two ends. This CDR3 is 12 amino acids long. CDR1 is SQVTM, CDR2 ANQGSEA, per germline. As DNA, the CDR3 is TGCAGCGTTGAAACAGGGTACAATGAGCAGTTCTTC. It specifies CSVETGYNEQFF.

The chain recombines TRBV4-1 with TRBJ1-5; weak D call: TRBD1 (5 bases). CDR3 size: 16 residues. Trimming took off 1 base at V and 0 bases at J, with 10 bases between the two ends. Looked up from germline, CDR1 is MGHRA and CDR2 is YSYEKL. Here the CDR3 DNA reads TGCGCCAGCAGCCAAGCCAGGGAATATAGCAATCAGCCCCAGCATTTT. This sequence encodes CASSQAREYSNQPQHF.

The J gene is TRBJ2-2, the V gene TRBV11-2; perhaps TRBD1 as D (6 bases). V shed 1 base and J shed 2 bases, with 11 bases lying between them. From germline, CDR1 is SGHAT and CDR2 FQNNGV. The CDR3 loop spans 16 amino acids. This chain's CDR3 is CASSLGRDTNTGELFF. The CDR3 nucleotides are TGTGCCAGCAGCTTAGGAAGGGACACCAACACCGGGGAGCTGTTTTTT.

The J gene is TRBJ2-3, the V gene TRBV6-5; D is uncertain. Germline-derived CDR1 and CDR2 are MNHEY and SVGAGI. The CDR3 totals 14 residues. Trimming took off 7 bases at V and 5 bases at J, with 16 bases between the two ends. The CDR3 loop is CASTQRQAQDTQYF. CDR3 bases: TGTGCCAGCACCCAGAGGCAGGCGCAAGATACGCAGTATTTT.

The rearrangement joins TRBV18 to TRBJ2-3, with D possibly TRBD2 on 5 matching bases. Germline-derived CDR1 and CDR2 are KGHSH and LQKENI. CDR3 size: 16 residues. With 3 bases removed from V and 4 bases from J, the gap between germline ends came to 17 bases. DNA for the CDR3: TGTGCCAGCTCACCGAACGACTATGGCGTCCCAGATACGCAGTATTTT. This codes for CASSPNDYGVPDTQYF. Looking up the rest from reference TRBV18 and TRBJ2-3 gives the full variable domain: NAGVMQNPRHLVRRRGQEARLRCSPMKGHSHVYWYRQLPEEGLKFMVYLQKENIIDESGMPKERFSAEFPKEGPSILRIQQVVRGDSAAYFCASSPNDYGVPDTQYFGPGTRLTVL.

This chain links TRBV27 with TRBJ1-1, with 12 nucleotides matching TRBD1. This CDR3 contains 12 residues. V gave up 5 bases and J gave up 9 bases; unmatched junction bases: 1. Germline CDR1 MNHEY, CDR2 SMNVEV (reference sequence). The CDR3 coding sequence is TGTGCCAGCAGTCGGGACAGGGGGCAAGCTTTCTTT. Its translation: CASSRDRGQAFF.

The rearrangement links TRBV28 to TRBJ2-7, with a weak D call TRBD2 (5 bases). In germline, CDR1 is MDHEN, CDR2 SYDVKM. This CDR3 is built from 15 residues. V lost 5 bases to trimming and J lost 6 bases, with 20 bases between them. The DNA of the CDR3 is TGTGCCAGCAGTGCCCCCGGGATGGCCGCACCCGAGCAGTACTTC. Its translation is CASSAPGMAAPEQYF.

This chain links TRBV28 with TRBJ1-5; the D is unclear. Germline V gene sequence: CDR1 MDHEN, CDR2 SYDVKM. CDR3 length: 12 residues. Trimming shortened V by 2 bases and J by 9 bases, and 8 bases separated the two germline ends. CDR3 region: CASSLSIRPQHF. The CDR3 bases are TGTGCCAGCAGTTTAAGTATCCGGCCCCAGCATTTT.